This passage covers 26 T cell receptor beta chains from one sample sequenced in a study of T cell repertoires in cytomegalovirus infection. MiXCR, applied by TCRdb to the reads, yields one record per CDR3 protein. The sample has around 300,000 distinct CDR3 sequences, about 23% seen once. Sequencing used PBMCs. All receptors derive from a human donor in good health (CMV status not recorded). Some clones in this sample may be carry-over from other donors' samples.

This clonotype was found a few times. The chain has TRBV10-3 and TRBJ1-4, with TRBD1 as a possible D gene (5 bases). The CDR3 totals 13 residues. Trimming removed 5 bases from V and 5 bases from J, with 9 bases in between. CDR1 ENHRY and CDR2 SYGVKD come from the germline V gene. DNA of the CDR3: TGTGCCATCAGTCTTCAGGGAAATGAAAAACTGTTTTTT. Protein: CAISLQGNEKLFF.

This clonotype was seen more than once but under ten times. The chain carries TRBV5-1 and TRBJ1-1, with 7 positions matching TRBD1. The CDR3 sequence is 14 residues long. Germline CDR1 reads SGHRS; CDR2 reads YFSETQ. Trimming took 4 bases from V and 4 from J; bases not matched to a gene: 7. The CDR3 sequence is CASSTGTEGTEAFF. The CDR3 DNA reads as TGCGCCAGCAGCACAGGGACAGAAGGCACTGAAGCTTTCTTT.

The genes are TRBV28 and TRBJ1-4; D uncertain. This CDR3 spans 15 amino acids. From germline, CDR1 is MDHEN and CDR2 SYDVKM. Trimming shortened V by 6 bases and J by 0 bases, and 11 bases separated the two germline ends. CDR3 in amino acids: CASSIREPTNEKLFF. CDR3 in DNA: TGTGCCAGCAGCATACGAGAGCCAACTAATGAAAAACTGTTTTTT. The variable domain in full, with the rest retrieved from reference TRBV28 and TRBJ1-4, is DVKVTQSSRYLVKRTGEKVFLECVQDMDHENMFWYRQDPGLGLRLIYFSYDVKMKEKGDIPEGYSVSREKKERFSLILESASTNQTSMYLCASSIREPTNEKLFFGSGTQLSVL.

For the CDR3, the DNA is TGTGCCAGCAGCTTAAGGGTCGGGACAGGGAGCTCCGGGGAGCTGTTTTTT. Translated, it gives CASSLRVGTGSSGELFF. V gene TRBV7-2 combines with J gene TRBJ2-2, with 9 bases aligning to TRBD1. With 2 bases clipped from V and 6 bases from J, the junction kept 10 bases outside the gene matches. Germline V gene data show CDR1 as SGHTA and CDR2 as FQGNSA. The CDR3 covers 17 residues.

The chain combines TRBV7-3 with TRBJ2-1; 11 bases match TRBD1. V lost 0 bases and J lost 8; bases outside the gene matches: 6. The germline gives CDR1 SGHTA, CDR2 FQGTGA. This CDR3 has 16 residues. As DNA, the CDR3 is TGTGCCAGCAGCTTAACGAGGGACAGGGGGGCGGATGAGCAGTTCTTC. This codes for CASSLTRDRGADEQFF.

The genes are TRBV9 and TRBJ1-1; 10 nucleotides line up with TRBD1. Germline V CDR1 and CDR2: SGDLS, YYNGEE. The CDR3 is 13 residues long. V lost 3 bases, J lost 6 bases, and 2 bases stayed unmatched. CDR3 amino acids: CASSAGQGAEAFF. In DNA form, the CDR3 reads TGTGCCAGCAGCGCAGGACAGGGGGCTGAAGCTTTCTTT.

This clonotype was counted only a few times. The chain carries TRBV6-5 and TRBJ1-2, with D perhaps matching TRBD1 (5 bases). Deletions cut 5 bases from V and 3 bases from J, with 13 bases between. The germline V gene encodes CDR1 MNHEY and CDR2 SVGAGI. This CDR3 has 14 amino acids. CDR3 in amino acids: CASSAFGTHYGYTF. CDR3 bases: TGTGCCAGCAGTGCCTTTGGGACCCACTATGGCTACACCTTC.

This clonotype came up many times. V gene TRBV12-3 or TRBV12-4 combines with J gene TRBJ2-3; D gene uncertain. This CDR3 is 11 amino acids long. Deletions cut 6 bases from V and 6 bases from J, with 7 bases between. The CDR3 loop is CASRAWDTQYF. The CDR3 DNA reads TGTGCCAGCAGAGCATGGGATACGCAGTATTTT.

V is TRBV2 and J is TRBJ2-5; TRBD1 might be the D (5 bases). Germline loops: CDR1 SNHLY, CDR2 FYNNEI. The CDR3 spans 13 residues. V lost 4 bases, J lost 5 bases, and 11 bases lay in between. The CDR3 bases are TGTGCCAGCAGTGTGGTGGGGCAGGAGACCCAGTACTTC. This sequence encodes CASSVVGQETQYF.

This clonotype was found a few times. This rearrangement joins TRBV5-6 to TRBJ2-1, with unresolved D. V was trimmed by 3 bases and J by 6 bases, leaving 10 bases between them. CDR3 length: 13 residues. In germline, CDR1 is SGHDT, CDR2 YYEEEE. The CDR3 DNA is TGTGCCAGCAGCTGGAGCAGTGGCAATGAGCAGTTCTTC. Translation gives CASSWSSGNEQFF. Full variable domain (missing parts from reference TRBV5-6 and TRBJ2-1): DAGVTQSPTHLIKTRGQQVTLRCSPKSGHDTVSWYQQALGQGPQFIFQYYEEEERQRGNFPDRFSGHQFPNYSSELNVNALLLGDSALYLCASSWSSGNEQFFGPGTRLTVL.

The chain has TRBV2 and TRBJ2-7; 7 bases align to TRBD1. Trimming took 5 bases from V and 3 from J; bases not matched to a gene: 4. This CDR3 has 13 residues. Germline CDR1 and CDR2: SNHLY and FYNNEI. The chain's CDR3 is CASSWDRLYEQYF. CDR3 in DNA: TGTGCCAGCAGTTGGGACAGACTCTACGAGCAGTACTTC.

This clonotype was detected many times. The J gene is TRBJ2-1, the V gene TRBV7-2; 10 bases align to TRBD1. The junction had 13 bases not matched to a gene; V was cut back by 6 bases and J by 8 bases. Germline CDR1 SGHTA, CDR2 FQGNSA. The CDR3 consists of 16 residues. Here the CDR3 reads CASSSTPTGGEHEQFF. The CDR3 nucleotides read TGTGCCAGCAGTTCTACCCCGACAGGGGGCGAGCATGAGCAGTTCTTC.

In its sample, this clonotype was seen a few times. The V call is TRBV11-3, the J call TRBJ2-1, with 15 bases lining up with TRBD2. This CDR3 contains 17 residues. Looked up from germline, CDR1 is SGHNT and CDR2 is YENEEA. J lost 6 bases, V lost 5 bases, and 8 bases had no gene match. The CDR3 region has the DNA TGTGCCAGCAGCAACGGACTAGCGGGGGGGTCTAGCAATGAGCAGTTCTTC. It translates to CASSNGLAGGSSNEQFF. Looking up the rest from reference TRBV11-3 and TRBJ2-1 gives the full variable domain: EAGVVQSPRYKIIEKKQPVAFWCNPISGHNTLYWYLQNLGQGPELLIRYENEEAVDDSQLPKDRFSAERLKGVDSTLKIQPAELGDSAVYLCASSNGLAGGSSNEQFFGPGTRLTVL.

There are many counts of this clonotype. This rearrangement joins TRBV7-2 to TRBJ2-4; D is uncertain. The V end lost 5 bases, the J end lost 1 base, and 12 bases lay between the germline ends. This CDR3 is 15 amino acids long. Germline lookup yields CDR1 SGHTA and CDR2 FQGNSA. The CDR3 region is CASSEFGVAKNIQYF. CDR3 sequence (DNA): TGTGCCAGCAGCGAATTTGGCGTGGCCAAAAACATTCAGTACTTC.

With regard to this clonotype: A much larger clone differs from this one at a single base, so this may be a read error. The conserved phenylalanine or tryptophan is not found at the CDR3 terminus, so this likely reflects a read error. This chain joins TRBV28 and TRBJ2-5, with D tentatively TRBD1 (7 bases). Trimming cost V 6 bases and J 2 bases, with 13 bases left between them. Germline V gene sequence: CDR1 MDHEN, CDR2 SYDVKM. The CDR3 has 14 amino acids. CDR3 bases: TGTGCCAGCAGCCCGGCGGGACAGCAAGAGACCCAGTACTGC. This encodes CASSPAGQQETQYC.

The rearrangement links TRBV5-4 to TRBJ2-3; perhaps TRBD1 as D (5 bases). This CDR3 contains 13 residues. Germline V gene data show CDR1 as SGHNT and CDR2 as YYREEE (reference sequence). V was clipped by 8 bases and J by 1 base, with 11 bases between them. As DNA, the CDR3 is TGTGCCAGTAACGCAGGGCGCACAGATACGCAGTATTTT. Its protein is CASNAGRTDTQYF.

In its sample, this clonotype was seen a few times. The genes are TRBV20-1 and TRBJ1-3; weak D call: TRBD1 (5 bases). This CDR3 is 14 amino acids long. Germline V gene sequence: CDR1 DFQATT, CDR2 SNEGSKA (reference sequence). Trimming removed 6 bases from V and 4 bases from J, with 16 bases in between. CDR3 sequence (DNA): TGCAGTGCCATGCTGGGACTTATAGGAAACACCATATATTTT. Translating it yields CSAMLGLIGNTIYF.

This clonotype occurred a few times. The chain uses TRBV20-1 and TRBJ2-2; D is undetermined. V was cut by 5 bases and J by 0 bases, with 13 bases left in between. CDR1 and CDR2 from the germline V gene are DFQATT and SNEGSKA (reference sequence). CDR3 length equals 15 residues. CDR3 in amino acids: CSAPKTAPNTGELFF. The CDR3 nucleotides are TGCAGTGCTCCAAAAACAGCGCCGAACACCGGGGAGCTGTTTTTT.

This clonotype was counted many times. V gene TRBV7-2 combines with J gene TRBJ2-7, with D perhaps TRBD1 (6 bases). The ends were cut back, 5 bases at V and 6 bases at J, with 17 bases in the middle. Germline-derived CDR1 and CDR2 are SGHTA and FQGNSA. The CDR3 runs 14 residues. The CDR3 sequence is CASSPRDNLGEQYF. The CDR3, as DNA: TGTGCCAGCAGCCCCAGGGACAACTTGGGCGAGCAGTACTTC. Complete variable domain (other parts from reference TRBV7-2 and TRBJ2-7): GAGVSQSPSNKVTEKGKDVELRCDPISGHTALYWYRQSLGQGLEFLIYFQGNSAPDKSGLPSDRFSAERTGGSVSTLTIQRTQQEDSAVYLCASSPRDNLGEQYFGPGTRLTVT.

This clonotype was detected ten times or more. The chain links TRBV6-2 or TRBV6-3 to TRBJ1-1; the match to TRBD1 covers 7 bases. CDR1 is MNHEY and CDR2 is SVGEGT in the germline V gene. There are 13 residues in the CDR3. V lost 2 bases, J lost 11 bases, and 8 bases stayed unmatched. As DNA, the CDR3 is TGTGCCAGCAGTTACCTCCGTACAGGGGTTGCTTTCTTT. This gives the protein CASSYLRTGVAFF.

V usage is TRBV7-3 and J usage is TRBJ2-3; 9 positions match TRBD2. The germline gives CDR1 SGHTA, CDR2 FQGTGA. J lost 8 bases, V lost 3 bases, and 12 bases had no gene match. CDR3 length: 16 residues. In nucleotides, the CDR3 is TGTGCCAGCAGCTTCATTCTAGCGGGGCCTCGAGGTACGCAGTATTTT. It translates to CASSFILAGPRGTQYF.

The chain has TRBV11-2 and TRBJ2-1; TRBD2 agrees at 10 bases. Germline CDR1 and CDR2: SGHAT and FQNNGV. V was pared by 4 bases and J by 7 bases, with 7 bases of the junction left unmatched. The CDR3 is 15 amino acids. This chain's CDR3 is CASSWTSGAGNEQFF. CDR3 DNA: TGTGCCAGCAGCTGGACTAGCGGAGCAGGGAATGAGCAGTTCTTC.

In its sample, this clonotype was seen many times. The chain carries TRBV7-2 and TRBJ2-3; possible D gene TRBD2, 6 bases. Trimming removed 5 bases at V and 2 bases at J, with 11 bases between. CDR1 is SGHTA and CDR2 is FQGNSA in the germline V gene. This CDR3 has 14 amino acids. DNA for the CDR3: TGTGCCAGCAGCCGCGGGGTAACCACAGATACGCAGTATTTT. Encoded protein: CASSRGVTTDTQYF.

This clonotype came up many times. The chain recombines TRBV7-6 with TRBJ2-5; 13 bases align to TRBD2. The CDR3 is 18 residues long. The junction had 18 bases not matched to a gene; V was cut back by 7 bases and J by 7 bases. Looked up from germline, CDR1 is SGHVS and CDR2 is FNYEAQ. The CDR3 coding sequence is TGTGCCAGCACCCCGTCCCCACTAGCGGGAGGGCAACGAGGGACCCAGTACTTC. Its protein product is CASTPSPLAGGQRGTQYF.

This CDR3 reads CASRPGQNSPLHF. The DNA of the CDR3 is TGTGCCAGCAGGCCGGGACAGAATTCACCCCTCCACTTT. V and J are TRBV6-1 and TRBJ1-6, with 7 nucleotides matching TRBD1. The junction had 3 bases not matched to a gene; V was cut back by 6 bases and J by 7 bases. This CDR3 contains 13 residues. Germline CDR1 reads MNHNS; CDR2 reads SASEGT.

V gene TRBV5-1 combines with J gene TRBJ1-1, with D perhaps matching TRBD1 (5 bases). Between the trimmed V and J ends, which lost 5 bases and 2 bases, there was a span of 19 bases. Germline assignment: CDR1 SGHRS and CDR2 YFSETQ. The CDR3 consists of 16 residues. The CDR3 DNA follows: TGCGCCAGCAGTCTTTTCCCAGGGCAGGGCAACACTGAAGCTTTCTTT. It encodes CASSLFPGQGNTEAFF. Full variable domain (missing parts from reference TRBV5-1 and TRBJ1-1): KAGVTQTPRYLIKTRGQQVTLSCSPISGHRSVSWYQQTPGQGLQFLFEYFSETQRNKGNFPGRFSGRQFSNSRSEMNVSTLELGDSALYLCASSLFPGQGNTEAFFGQGTRLTVV.